Shown below are 14 T cell receptor beta chains from a single sample sequenced in a study of post-analysis software for immune sequencing data. Incorporated into the TCR beta cDNA libraries were unique molecular identifiers, which served to reduce PCR and sequencing biases. MiXCR, run by TCRdb on the PCR reads, gives a single entry per CDR3 protein. The sample holds approximately 180,000 distinct CDR3 sequences, 30% seen once. Study results and limitations: About 5 TRBV segments, including TRBV5-6, TRBV5-1 and TRBV20-1, were more frequent in patients than controls.

These TCRs are of unknown antigen specificity. The specimen was blood. The receptors were gathered from a girl aged 5 to 17 with multiple sclerosis.

The chain carries TRBV10-3 and TRBJ2-7; 9 bases are a match to TRBD2. With V trimmed by 11 bases and J by 5 bases, 13 bases remained unmatched. Germline loops: CDR1 ENHRY, CDR2 SYGVKD. CDR3 length: 14 residues. The CDR3 DNA reads TGTGCCGTCACGGAGCGGGAGGAAAGGGACGAGCAGTACTTC. Amino acids: CAVTEREERDEQYF.

The J gene is TRBJ1-1, the V gene TRBV21-1; the table assigns TRBD1, which was not confirmed against the DNA. TRBV21-1 is reported as a pseudogene. The CDR3 extends over 14 amino acids. CDR3 bases: TGTGCCAGCAGCGCCTACAGGAATGGCACTGAAGCTTTCTTT. Its translation: CASSAYRNGTEAFF.

This clonotype was recorded a few times. The V gene is TRBV7-2, the J gene TRBJ1-1; D unclear. CDR1 and CDR2 (germline): SGHTA, FQGNSA. The CDR3 has 14 residues. With 5 bases removed from V and 0 bases from J, the gap between germline ends came to 10 bases. The DNA for the CDR3 is TGTGCCAGCAGCCCAAGCCACTTGAACACTGAAGCTTTCTTT. Protein: CASSPSHLNTEAFF.

V is TRBV28 and J is TRBJ2-3; 8 nucleotides match TRBD2. Germline-derived CDR1 and CDR2 are MDHEN and SYDVKM. The CDR3 loop spans 15 amino acids. Trimming took 7 bases from V and 3 from J; bases not matched to a gene: 9. CDR3 region: CASTHPGTRTDTQYF. The DNA for the CDR3 is TGTGCCAGCACCCACCCCGGGACTAGGACAGATACGCAGTATTTT.

The chain recombines TRBV12-3 or TRBV12-4 with TRBJ2-3; no firm D call. This CDR3 contains 13 residues. V lost 2 bases and J 7 bases, leaving 10 bases between the germline ends. The chain's CDR3 is CASSLRDPYTQYF. The CDR3 DNA reads as TGTGCCAGCAGTTTAAGAGATCCCTATACGCAGTATTTT.

The table lists this clonotype with many counts. The gene calls are TRBV12-3 or TRBV12-4 and TRBJ2-5, with TRBD2 identical over 8 bases. The CDR3 covers 16 residues. The V and J ends lost 6 bases and 0 bases, in that order; junction bases with no gene match: 9. The DNA for the CDR3 is TGTGCCAGCAGATCTTCGGGACTAGAGTACCAAGAGACCCAGTACTTC. This translates into CASRSSGLEYQETQYF.

This clonotype has just a few counts. V is TRBV7-7 and J is TRBJ2-1; 9 nucleotides match TRBD2. Germline CDR1 SSHAT, CDR2 FNYEAQ (reference sequence). The junction had 20 bases not matched to a gene; V was cut back by 4 bases and J by 7 bases. The CDR3 contains 19 residues. Here the CDR3 DNA reads TGTGCCAGCAGCTCCTGGGGGGGATATAGCGGGAGAACTAGGAATGAGCAGTTCTTC. Translated: CASSSWGGYSGRTRNEQFF. Full variable domain (outside the CDR3, taken from reference TRBV7-7 and TRBJ2-1): GAGVSQSPRYKVTKRGQDVTLRCDPISSHATLYWYQQALGQGPEFLTYFNYEAQPDKSGLPSDRFSAERPEGSISTLTIQRTEQRDSAMYRCASSSWGGYSGRTRNEQFFGPGTRLTVL.

A remark on this clonotype: A read error may be the cause here, since a much bigger clone is one base away. J is TRBJ2-7 and V is TRBV7-8; maybe TRBD1 (5 bases). The DNA matches TRBJ2-5 better at its end, which makes the J call doubtful. CDR3 length: 15 residues. Germline V gene sequence: CDR1 SGHVS, CDR2 FQNEAQ. Written as DNA, the CDR3 is TGTGCCGGCAGCTTAGAGGTGCAGGGTGAGGAGACCCAGTACTTC. Residues: CAGSLEVQGEETQYF.

In its sample, this clonotype was seen many times. The rearrangement links TRBV2 to TRBJ2-7; the match to TRBD2 covers 15 bases. Trimming took 6 bases from V and 6 from J; bases not matched to a gene: 9. The CDR3 is 16 amino acids. Per germline, CDR1 SNHLY and CDR2 FYNNEI. CDR3 nucleotides: TGTGCCAGCAGGCAGGGACTAGCGGGAGGAAGGCTCGAGCAGTACTTC. Translation gives CASRQGLAGGRLEQYF. The complete variable domain, with remaining parts taken from reference TRBV2 and TRBJ2-7, reads EPEVTQTPSHQVTQMGQEVILRCVPISNHLYFYWYRQILGQKVEFLVSFYNNEISEKSEIFDDQFSVERPDGSNFTLKIRSTKLEDSAMYFCASRQGLAGGRLEQYFGPGTRLTVT.

This clonotype was found once. A much bigger clone sits one base away, suggesting this may be a read error. This rearrangement joins TRBV7-8 to TRBJ1-6; TRBD1 is a possible D gene (6 bases). Germline CDR1 SGHVS, CDR2 FQNEAQ. The ends were cut back, 7 bases at V and 9 bases at J, with 13 bases in the middle. This CDR3 spans 13 amino acids. For the CDR3, the DNA is TGTGCCAGCAACGGAGGGGGAGTTTCACCCCTCCACTTT. It specifies CASNGGGVSPLHF.

The J gene is TRBJ1-1, the V gene TRBV7-9; unclear D gene. With 5 bases removed from V and 6 bases from J, the gap between germline ends came to 19 bases. In germline, CDR1 is SEHNR, CDR2 FQNEAQ (reference sequence). This CDR3 contains 15 residues. The CDR3 nucleotides are TGTGCCAGCAGCCCCCCCTTGAGGGTGTTCTCTGAAGCTTTCTTT. Encoded protein: CASSPPLRVFSEAFF.

The genes are TRBV19 and TRBJ1-1, with D possibly being TRBD1 (5 bases). Germline CDR1 and CDR2: LNHDA and SQIVND (reference sequence). The CDR3 runs to 14 residues. The germline V and J ends were trimmed by 4 bases and 4 bases, with 13 bases remaining between them. In DNA form, the CDR3 reads TGTGCCAGTAGTACAGTCCAGAGGGGCACTGAAGCTTTCTTT. It specifies CASSTVQRGTEAFF. The full variable domain, its missing parts supplied by reference TRBV19 and TRBJ1-1, is DGGITQSPKYLFRKEGQNVTLSCEQNLNHDAMYWYRQDPGQGLRLIYYSQIVNDFQKGDIAEGYSVSREKKESFPLTVTSAQKNPTAFYLCASSTVQRGTEAFFGQGTRLTVV.

The CDR3: CASNQGRVETQYF. CDR3 bases: TGTGCCAGCAACCAGGGAAGAGTTGAGACCCAGTACTTC. The chain has TRBV7-9 and TRBJ2-5, with D possibly being TRBD1 (5 bases). V gave up 7 bases and J gave up 5 bases, with 14 bases separating them. Germline loops: CDR1 SEHNR, CDR2 FQNEAQ (reference sequence). The CDR3 has 13 residues.

This clonotype was seen many times. The chain employs TRBV6-6 and TRBJ2-1; no firm D call. The CDR3 is 13 amino acids. The V gene lost 4 bases and the J gene lost 2 bases, with 6 bases spanning the gap. Per the germline V gene, CDR1 is MNHNY and CDR2 is SVGAGI (reference sequence). The CDR3 DNA follows: TGTGCCAGCAGTTTCCTACCCTACAATGAGCAGTTCTTC. Its translation is CASSFLPYNEQFF.